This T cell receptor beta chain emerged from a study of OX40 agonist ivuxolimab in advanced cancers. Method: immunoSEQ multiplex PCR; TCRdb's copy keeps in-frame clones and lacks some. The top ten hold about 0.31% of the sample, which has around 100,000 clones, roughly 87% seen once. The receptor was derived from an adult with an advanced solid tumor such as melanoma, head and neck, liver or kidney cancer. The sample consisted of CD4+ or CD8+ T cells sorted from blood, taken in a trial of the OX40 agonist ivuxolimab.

CDR3 DNA: TGTGCCAGCAGTGAATCGGGAGGGCACACCGGGGAGCTGTTTTTT. Residues: CASSESGGHTGELFF. The chain links TRBV2 to TRBJ2-2, with TRBD2 identical over 8 bases. The germline gives CDR1 SNHLY, CDR2 FYNNEI. This CDR3 is 15 amino acids long. The V segment lost 2 bases and the J segment 3 bases; nucleotides outside the gene matches: 2. The full variable domain, completed using reference TRBV2 and TRBJ2-2, is EPEVTQTPSHQVTQMGQEVILRCVPISNHLYFYWYRQILGQKVEFLVSFYNNEISEKSEIFDDQFSVERPDGSNFTLKIRSTKLEDSAMYFCASSESGGHTGELFFGEGSRLTVL.